This entry concerns a single TCR beta chain. The data originate from a study of blood T cell repertoires in COVID-19. Across the whole study: Specimens from acute and convalescent COVID-19 originated in the United States, Italy and Spain. The analysed material was cDNA or gDNA that came from T cells, B-cell-depleted T cells, or PBMCs.

In the original workflow: Amplification of reference gene primers was used by the study to estimate nucleated cell counts. Sequencing used immunoSEQ multiplex PCR; TCRdb keeps in-frame clones, though not all of them. Clone size and V and J calls were adopted from that table, with D and trimming inferred from the DNA. The sample shows over 150,000 clones, 83% of them seen only once. Germline CDR1 LNHDA, CDR2 SQIVND (reference sequence). This CDR3 spans 16 amino acids. Deletions cut 4 bases from V and 3 bases from J, with 16 bases between. The chain is built from TRBV19 and TRBJ1-5; the D gene is possibly TRBD1 (6 bases). The TCR sequence derives from a woman older than 75 with acute or convalescent COVID-19. Sequenced material: peripheral blood. CDR3 protein: CASSKDSPMPNQPQHF. CDR3 nucleotide sequence: TGTGCCAGTAGTAAGGACAGCCCAATGCCCAATCAGCCCCAGCATTTT.